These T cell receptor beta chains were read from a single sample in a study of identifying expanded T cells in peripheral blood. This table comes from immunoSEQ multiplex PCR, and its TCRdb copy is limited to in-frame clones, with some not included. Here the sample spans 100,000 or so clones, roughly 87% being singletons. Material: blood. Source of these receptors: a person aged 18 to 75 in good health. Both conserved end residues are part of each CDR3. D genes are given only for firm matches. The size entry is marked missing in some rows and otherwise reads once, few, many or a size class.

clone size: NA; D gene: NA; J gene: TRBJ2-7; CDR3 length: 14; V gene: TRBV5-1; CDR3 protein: CASSDLGREDEQYF; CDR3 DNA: TGCGCCAGCAGCGATTTAGGCAGGGAAGACGAGCAGTACTTC
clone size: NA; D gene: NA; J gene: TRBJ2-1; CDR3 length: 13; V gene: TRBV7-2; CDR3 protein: CASSLSPGNEQFF; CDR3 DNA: TGTGCCAGCAGCTTAAGTCCCGGGAATGAGCAGTTCTTC
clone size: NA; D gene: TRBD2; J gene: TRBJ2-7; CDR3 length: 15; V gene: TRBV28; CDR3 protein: CASSEGARGGLEQYF; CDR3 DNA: TGTGCCAGCAGCGAAGGGGCGCGGGGGGGCCTCGAGCAGTACTTC
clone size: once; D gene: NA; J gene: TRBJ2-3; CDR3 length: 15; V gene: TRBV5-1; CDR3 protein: CASSLMGPKGDTQYF; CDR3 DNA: TGCGCCAGCAGCTTGATGGGCCCCAAGGGAGATACGCAGTATTTT
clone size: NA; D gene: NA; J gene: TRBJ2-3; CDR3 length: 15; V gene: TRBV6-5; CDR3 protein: CASSYSGGPTDTQYF; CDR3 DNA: TGTGCCAGCAGTTACTCCGGGGGCCCCACAGATACGCAGTATTTT
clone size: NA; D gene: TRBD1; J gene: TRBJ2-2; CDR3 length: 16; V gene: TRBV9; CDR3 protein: CASSVEGQGFTGELFF; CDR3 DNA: TGTGCCAGCAGCGTAGAGGGACAGGGGTTCACCGGGGAGCTGTTTTTT
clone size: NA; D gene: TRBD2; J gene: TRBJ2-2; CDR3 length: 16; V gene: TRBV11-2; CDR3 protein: CASSAGLAGGTGELFF; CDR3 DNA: TGTGCCAGCAGCGCTGGATTAGCGGGGGGTACCGGGGAGCTGTTTTTT
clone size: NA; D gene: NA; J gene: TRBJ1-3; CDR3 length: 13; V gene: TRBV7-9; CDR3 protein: CASSSRRGDTIYF; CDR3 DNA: TGTGCCAGCAGCTCCCGCCGGGGGGACACCATATATTTT
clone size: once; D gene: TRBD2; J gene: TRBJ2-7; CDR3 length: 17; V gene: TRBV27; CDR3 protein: CASSLGLAGGKTYEQYF; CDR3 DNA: TGTGCCAGCAGTCTCGGACTAGCGGGGGGTAAAACCTACGAGCAGTACTTC
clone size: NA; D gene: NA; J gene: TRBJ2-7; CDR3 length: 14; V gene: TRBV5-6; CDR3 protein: CASSLGFRGYEQYF; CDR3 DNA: TGTGCCAGCAGCTTAGGGTTCAGGGGCTACGAGCAGTACTTC
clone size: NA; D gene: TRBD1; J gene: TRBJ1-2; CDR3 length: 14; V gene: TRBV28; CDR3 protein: CASSKGTGTYGYTF; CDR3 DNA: TGTGCCAGCAGTAAAGGGACAGGGACCTATGGCTACACCTTC
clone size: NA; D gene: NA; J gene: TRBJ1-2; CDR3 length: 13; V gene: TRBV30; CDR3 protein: CAWVWGANYGYTF; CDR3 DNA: TGTGCCTGGGTCTGGGGAGCTAACTATGGCTACACCTTC
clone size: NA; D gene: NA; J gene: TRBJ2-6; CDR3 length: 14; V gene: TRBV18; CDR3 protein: CASSPREGANVLTF; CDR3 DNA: TGTGCCAGCTCACCACGGGAGGGGGCCAACGTCCTGACTTTC
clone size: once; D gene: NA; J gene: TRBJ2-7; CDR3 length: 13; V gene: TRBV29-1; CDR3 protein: CSIHVPDRYEQYF; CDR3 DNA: TGCAGTATACACGTTCCAGACCGCTACGAGCAGTACTTC
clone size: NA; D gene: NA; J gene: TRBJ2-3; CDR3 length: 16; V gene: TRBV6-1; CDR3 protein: CASSDFEGPSPDTQYF; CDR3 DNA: TGTGCCAGCAGTGATTTTGAGGGGCCCAGTCCAGATACGCAGTATTTT
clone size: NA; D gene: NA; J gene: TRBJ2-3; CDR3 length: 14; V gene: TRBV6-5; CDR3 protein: CASSYLQATDTQYF; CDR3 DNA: TGTGCCAGCAGTTACTTACAGGCCACAGATACGCAGTATTTT
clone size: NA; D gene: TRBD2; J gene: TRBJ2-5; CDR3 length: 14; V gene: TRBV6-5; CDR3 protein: CASSGGVSRETQYF; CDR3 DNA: TGTGCCAGCAGTGGGGGGGTATCCCGGGAGACCCAGTACTTC
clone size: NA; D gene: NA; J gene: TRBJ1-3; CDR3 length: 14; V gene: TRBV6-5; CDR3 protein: CASSLRSSGNTIYF; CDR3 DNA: TGTGCCAGCAGTTTGCGGAGCTCTGGAAACACCATATATTTT
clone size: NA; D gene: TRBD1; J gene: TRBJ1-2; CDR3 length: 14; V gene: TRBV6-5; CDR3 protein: CASSYGDRLYGYTF; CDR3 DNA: TGTGCCAGCAGTTACGGGGACAGACTCTATGGCTACACCTTC
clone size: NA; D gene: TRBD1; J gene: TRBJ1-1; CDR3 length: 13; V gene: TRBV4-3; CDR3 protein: CASSPTGLAEAFF; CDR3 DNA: TGCGCCAGCAGCCCGACAGGGCTTGCTGAAGCTTTCTTT
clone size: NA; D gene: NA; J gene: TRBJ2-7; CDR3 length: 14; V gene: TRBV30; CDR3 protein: CAWSVPGAPYEQYF; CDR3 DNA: TGTGCCTGGAGTGTACCGGGGGCACCCTACGAGCAGTACTTC
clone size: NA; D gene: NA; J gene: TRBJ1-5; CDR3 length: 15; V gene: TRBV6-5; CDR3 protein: CASSYSGARYQPQHF; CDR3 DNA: TGTGCCAGCAGTTACTCAGGGGCTCGGTATCAGCCCCAGCATTTT
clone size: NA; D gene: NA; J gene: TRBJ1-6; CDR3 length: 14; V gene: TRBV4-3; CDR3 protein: CASSQAVGDSPLHF; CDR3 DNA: TGCGCCAGCAGCCAAGCGGTGGGGGACTCACCCCTCCACTTT
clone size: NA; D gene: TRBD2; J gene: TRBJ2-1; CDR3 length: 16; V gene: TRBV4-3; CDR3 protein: CASSPSGTSFGNEQFF; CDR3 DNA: TGCGCCAGCAGCCCTTCCGGGACTAGTTTTGGCAATGAGCAGTTCTTC
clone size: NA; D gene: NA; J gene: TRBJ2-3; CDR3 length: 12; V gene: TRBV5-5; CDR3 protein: CASSPGSDTQYF; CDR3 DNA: TGTGCCAGCAGCCCCGGATCAGATACGCAGTATTTT
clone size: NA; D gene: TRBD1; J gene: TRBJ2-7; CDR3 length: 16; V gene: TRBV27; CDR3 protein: CASSLSMETGGYEQYF; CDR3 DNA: TGTGCCAGCAGTTTATCGATGGAAACAGGGGGCTACGAGCAGTACTTC
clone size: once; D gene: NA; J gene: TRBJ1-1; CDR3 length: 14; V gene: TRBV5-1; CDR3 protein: CASSFKALNTEAFF; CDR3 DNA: TGCGCCAGCAGCTTTAAGGCCCTGAACACTGAAGCTTTCTTT
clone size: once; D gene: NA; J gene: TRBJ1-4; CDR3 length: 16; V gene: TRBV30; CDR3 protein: CAWSGGTAVTNEKLFF; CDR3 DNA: TGTGCCTGGAGTGGGGGGACCGCAGTAACTAATGAAAAACTGTTTTTT
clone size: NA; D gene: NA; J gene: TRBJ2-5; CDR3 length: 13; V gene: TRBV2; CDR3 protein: CASTGTPGETQYF; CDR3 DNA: TGTGCCAGCACCGGGACCCCCGGGGAGACCCAGTACTTC
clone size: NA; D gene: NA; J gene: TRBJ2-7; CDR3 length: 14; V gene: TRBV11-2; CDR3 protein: CASSLVLGGREQYF; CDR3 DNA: TGTGCCAGCAGCTTAGTCCTCGGGGGAAGGGAGCAGTACTTC
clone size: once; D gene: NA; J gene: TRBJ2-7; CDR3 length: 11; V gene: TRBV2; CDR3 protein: CATRLVYEQYF; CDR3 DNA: TGTGCCACCCGACTAGTCTACGAGCAGTACTTC
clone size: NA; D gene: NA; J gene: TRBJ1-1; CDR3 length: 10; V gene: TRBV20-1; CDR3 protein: CSARGREAFF; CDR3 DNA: TGCAGTGCTAGGGGGCGTGAAGCTTTCTTT
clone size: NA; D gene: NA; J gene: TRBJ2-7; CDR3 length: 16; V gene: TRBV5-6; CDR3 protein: CASSLGADLPSYEQYF; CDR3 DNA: TGTGCCAGCAGCTTGGGGGCCGATCTACCCTCCTACGAGCAGTACTTC
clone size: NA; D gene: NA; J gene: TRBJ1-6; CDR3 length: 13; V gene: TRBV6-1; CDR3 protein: CASSEMVNSPLHF; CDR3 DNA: TGTGCCAGCAGTGAAATGGTTAATTCACCCCTCCACTTT
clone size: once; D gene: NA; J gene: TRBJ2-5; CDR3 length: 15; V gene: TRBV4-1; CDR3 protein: CASSPTGVVGETQYF; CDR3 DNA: TGCGCCAGCAGCCCAACGGGGGTGGTTGGAGAGACCCAGTACTTC
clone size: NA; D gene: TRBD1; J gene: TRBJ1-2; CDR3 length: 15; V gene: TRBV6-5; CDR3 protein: CASSSGIQGVHGYTF; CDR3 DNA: TGTGCCAGCAGTTCAGGGATCCAGGGGGTCCATGGCTACACCTTC
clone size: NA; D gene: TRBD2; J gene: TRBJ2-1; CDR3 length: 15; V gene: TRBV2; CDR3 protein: CASTASGAPYNEQFF; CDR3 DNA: TGTGCCAGCACAGCCAGCGGGGCACCCTACAATGAGCAGTTCTTC
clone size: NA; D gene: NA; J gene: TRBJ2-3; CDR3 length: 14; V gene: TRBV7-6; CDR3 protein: CASSLKLGSDTQYF; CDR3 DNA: TGTGCCAGCAGCCTCAAGCTCGGCTCAGATACGCAGTATTTT
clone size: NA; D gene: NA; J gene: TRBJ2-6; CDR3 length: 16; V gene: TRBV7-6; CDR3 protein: CASSLQGGAGANVLTF; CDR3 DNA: TGTGCCAGCAGCTTACAGGGCGGCGCTGGGGCCAACGTCCTGACTTTC
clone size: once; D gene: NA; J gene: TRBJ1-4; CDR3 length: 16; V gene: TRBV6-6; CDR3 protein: CASSYPGSATNEKLFF; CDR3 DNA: TGTGCCAGCAGTTACCCCGGTAGCGCAACTAATGAAAAACTGTTTTTT
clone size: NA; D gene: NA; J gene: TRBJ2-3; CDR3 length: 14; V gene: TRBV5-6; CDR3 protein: CASSFGNLPDTQYF; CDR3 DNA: TGTGCCAGCAGCTTTGGGAACCTCCCAGATACGCAGTATTTT
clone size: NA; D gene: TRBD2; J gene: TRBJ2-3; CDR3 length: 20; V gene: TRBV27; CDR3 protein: CASSLSKAGGVVCRTDTQYF; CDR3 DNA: TGTGCCAGCAGTTTATCGAAGGCGGGGGGGGTGGTTTGTAGGACAGATACGCAGTATTTT
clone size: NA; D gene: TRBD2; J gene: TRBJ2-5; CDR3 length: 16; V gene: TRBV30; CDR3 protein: CAWSDKRGGIQETQYF; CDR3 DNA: TGTGCCTGGAGTGATAAACGGGGGGGAATACAAGAGACCCAGTACTTC
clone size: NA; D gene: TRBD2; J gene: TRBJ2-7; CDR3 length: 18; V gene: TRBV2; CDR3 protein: CASSEGTSGGPSSYEQYF; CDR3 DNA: TGTGCCAGCAGTGAGGGGACTAGCGGGGGGCCTAGCTCCTACGAGCAGTACTTC
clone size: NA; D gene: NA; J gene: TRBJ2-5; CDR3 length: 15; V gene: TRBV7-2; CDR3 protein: CASSPEAGNQETQYF; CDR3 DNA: TGTGCCAGCAGCCCTGAGGCGGGGAACCAAGAGACCCAGTACTTC
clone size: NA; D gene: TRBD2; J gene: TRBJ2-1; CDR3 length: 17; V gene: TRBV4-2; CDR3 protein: CASSRGSGGAYYNEQFF; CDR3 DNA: TGTGCCAGCAGCCGAGGCAGCGGGGGGGCCTACTACAATGAGCAGTTCTTC
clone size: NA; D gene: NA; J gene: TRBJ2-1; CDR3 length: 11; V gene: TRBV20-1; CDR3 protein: CSARVYNEQFF; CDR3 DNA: TGCAGTGCTAGGGTCTACAATGAGCAGTTCTTC
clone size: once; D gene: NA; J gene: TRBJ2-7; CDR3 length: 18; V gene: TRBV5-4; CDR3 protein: CASSRVSGPRDLSYEQYF; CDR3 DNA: TGTGCCAGCAGCCGGGTTTCGGGTCCCAGGGACCTTTCCTACGAGCAGTACTTC
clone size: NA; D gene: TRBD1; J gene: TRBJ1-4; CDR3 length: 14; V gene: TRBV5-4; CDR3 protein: CASSLPGGNEKLFF; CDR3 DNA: TGTGCCAGCAGTTTACCAGGGGGGAATGAAAAACTGTTTTTT